This T cell receptor (beta chain) is from a study of T cell responses to AZD1222 COVID-19 vaccine. Study information: Analyses pooled second doses at about 4 or about 12 weeks. Findings and caveats of the study: Two AZD1222 administrations were followed by greater Spike-specific TCR breadth and depth. Vaccine-related CD4 TCRs covered spike, predominating at 160-218 and 743-854. At baseline, just five to seven AZD1222 recipients tested seropositive.

CDR3 length: 14 residues. The germline CDR1 and CDR2 sequences are SGHRS and YFSETQ. The germline V and J ends were trimmed by 4 bases and 7 bases, with 17 bases remaining between them. Assay used: immunoSEQ multiplex PCR; TCRdb lists only in-frame clones, some missing. The sample lists some 180,000 clones; almost 95% were seen once. With respect to this clone: Its antigen is undetermined.

The clonotype originates from an adult in good health. This chain joins TRBV5-1 and TRBJ1-2; possibly TRBD1 for D (5 bases). The specimen comprised peripheral blood, sampled on day 0 of AZD1222 vaccination. CDR3 in DNA: TGCGCCAGCAGCCCCACCCAGGGCACTGCTGGCTACACCTTC. This codes for CASSPTQGTAGYTF.